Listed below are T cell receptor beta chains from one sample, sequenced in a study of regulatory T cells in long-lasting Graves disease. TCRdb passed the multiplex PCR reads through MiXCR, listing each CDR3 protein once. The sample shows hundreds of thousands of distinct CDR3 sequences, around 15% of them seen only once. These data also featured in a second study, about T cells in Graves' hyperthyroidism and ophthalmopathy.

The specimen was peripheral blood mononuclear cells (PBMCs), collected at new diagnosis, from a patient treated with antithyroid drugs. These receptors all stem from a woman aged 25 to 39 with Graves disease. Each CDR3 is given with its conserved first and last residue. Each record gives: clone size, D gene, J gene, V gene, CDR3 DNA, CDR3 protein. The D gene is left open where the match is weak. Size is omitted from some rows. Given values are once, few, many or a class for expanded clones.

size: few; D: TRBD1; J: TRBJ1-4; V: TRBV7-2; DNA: TGTGCCAGCAGCTTAACAGGGGGGTCCACTAATGAAAAACTGTTTTTT; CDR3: CASSLTGGSTNEKLFF
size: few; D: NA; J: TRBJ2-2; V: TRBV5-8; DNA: TGTGCCAGCAGGAGCCCCTTGAACACCGGGGAGCTGTTTTTT; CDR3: CASRSPLNTGELFF
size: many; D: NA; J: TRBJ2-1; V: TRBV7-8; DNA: TGTGCCAGCAGCTTAGGCCTAGCGTTTGAGCAGTTCTTC; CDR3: CASSLGLAFEQFF
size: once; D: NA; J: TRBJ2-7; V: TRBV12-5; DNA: TGTGCTAGTGGGTTGGAGGTCTCCTACGAGCAGTACTTC; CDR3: CASGLEVSYEQYF
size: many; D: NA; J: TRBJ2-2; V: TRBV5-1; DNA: TGCGCCAGCAGCCAGGGGACTTTGAACACCGGGGAGCTGTTTTTT; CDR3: CASSQGTLNTGELFF
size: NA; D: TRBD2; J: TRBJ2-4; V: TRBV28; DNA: TGTGCCAGCAGTGTAGCGACTAGCGGCAAAAACATTCAGTACTTC; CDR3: CASSVATSGKNIQYF
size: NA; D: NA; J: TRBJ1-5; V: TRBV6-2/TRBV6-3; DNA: TGTGCCAGCACTGAGGGGTCTCTGCGCAATCAGCCCCAGCATTTT; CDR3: CASTEGSLRNQPQHF
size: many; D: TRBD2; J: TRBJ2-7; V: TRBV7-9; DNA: TGTGCCAGCAGCGGAAGTCAGGGACTAGCGGGCTACGAGCAGTACTTC; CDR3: CASSGSQGLAGYEQYF
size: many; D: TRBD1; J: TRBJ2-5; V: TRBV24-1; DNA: TGTGCCACCAGCGGAACCAGGGGGGAGACCCAGTACTTC; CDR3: CATSGTRGETQYF
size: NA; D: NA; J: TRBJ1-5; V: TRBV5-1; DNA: TGCGCCAGCAGCTTGGAACCAATGGGGGGATATAGCAATCAGCCCCAGCATTTT; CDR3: CASSLEPMGGYSNQPQHF
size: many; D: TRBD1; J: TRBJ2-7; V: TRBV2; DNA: TGTGCCAGTCGAGGGGGGACAGGAGCCTACGAGCAGTACTTC; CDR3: CASRGGTGAYEQYF
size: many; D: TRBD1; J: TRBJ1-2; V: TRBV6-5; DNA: TGTGCCAGCAGTTCCACTACAGGGGGTGGACAGTCTGGCTACACCTTC; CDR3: CASSSTTGGGQSGYTF
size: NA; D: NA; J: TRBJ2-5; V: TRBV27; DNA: TGTGCCAGCAGTGACCGATGGGAGACCCAGCACTTC; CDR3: CASSDRWETQHF
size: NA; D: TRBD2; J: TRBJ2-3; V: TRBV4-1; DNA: TGCGCCAGCAGCCAAGTTTTGTCTAGCGGGAGGGTTGCAGATACGCAGTATTTT; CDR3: CASSQVLSSGRVADTQYF
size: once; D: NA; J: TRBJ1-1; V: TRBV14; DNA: TGTGCCAGCAAGCCGGCGGCTAACACTAAAGCTTTCTTT; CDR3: CASKPAANTKAFF
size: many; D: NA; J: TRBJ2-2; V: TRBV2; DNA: TGTGCCAGCGGGACGGGCGGGACCTGGGAGCTGTTTTTT; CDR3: CASGTGGTWELFF
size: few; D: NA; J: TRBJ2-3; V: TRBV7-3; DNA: TGTGCCAGCGCAATTCAGGGGTTGGGCGTAGATACGCAGTATTTT; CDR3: CASAIQGLGVDTQYF
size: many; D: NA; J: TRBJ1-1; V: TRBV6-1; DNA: TGTGCCAGCAGCCCAAAGGGGAACACTGAAGCTTTCTTT; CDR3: CASSPKGNTEAFF
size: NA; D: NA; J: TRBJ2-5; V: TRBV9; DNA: TGTGCCAGCAGCCTCTCGCGGAAACAAGAGACCCAGTACTTC; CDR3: CASSLSRKQETQYF
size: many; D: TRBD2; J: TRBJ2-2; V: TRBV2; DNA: TGTGCCAGCAGAATAGCGGGAGATGCCGGGGAGCTGTTTTTT; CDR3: CASRIAGDAGELFF
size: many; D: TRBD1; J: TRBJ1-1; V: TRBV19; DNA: TGTGCCAGTACTACCAAGGACAGGGAAGCTTTCTTT; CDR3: CASTTKDREAFF
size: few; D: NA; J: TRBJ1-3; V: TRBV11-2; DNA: TGTGCCAGCAGCTTACAGGTCGTCTCTGGAAACACCATATATTTT; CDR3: CASSLQVVSGNTIYF
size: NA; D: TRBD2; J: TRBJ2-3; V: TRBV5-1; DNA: TGCGCCTGCAGCGCAACTAGCGGGCTCACAGATACGCAGTATTTT; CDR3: CACSATSGLTDTQYF
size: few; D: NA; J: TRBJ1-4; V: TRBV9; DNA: TGTGCCAGCAGCGCAGACAGCGCAACTAATGAAAAACTGTTTTTT; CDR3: CASSADSATNEKLFF
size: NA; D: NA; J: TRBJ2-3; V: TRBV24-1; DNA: TGTGCCACCAGCCAGGGGCCAGATACGCAGTATTTT; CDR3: CATSQGPDTQYF
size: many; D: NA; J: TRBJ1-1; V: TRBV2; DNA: TGTGCCAGCAGTGAGGAGGGGGGGCGCGGCACTGAAGCTTTCTTT; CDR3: CASSEEGGRGTEAFF
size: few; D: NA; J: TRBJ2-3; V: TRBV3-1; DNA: TGTGCCAGCATCGCGGGGCGGGGAGGCACAGATACGCAGTATTTT; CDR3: CASIAGRGGTDTQYF
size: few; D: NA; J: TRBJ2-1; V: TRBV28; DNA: TGTGCCAGCAGTAAGATCGATGAGCAGTTCTTC; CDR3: CASSKIDEQFF
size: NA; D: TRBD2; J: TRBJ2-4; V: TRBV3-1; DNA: TGTGCCAGCAGCCTCTGGATAGCGGGAGGGCCATTCCGAGAAAACATTCAGTACTTC; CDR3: CASSLWIAGGPFRENIQYF
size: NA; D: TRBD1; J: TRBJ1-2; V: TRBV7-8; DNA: TGTGCCAGCAGCCTGGGACAGGGACGTTTAACAGGAGGCTACACCTTC; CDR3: CASSLGQGRLTGGYTF
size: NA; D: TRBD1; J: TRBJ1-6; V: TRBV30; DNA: TGTGCCTGGAGTTCGGGACAGGGCTATTCACCCCTCCACTTT; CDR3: CAWSSGQGYSPLHF
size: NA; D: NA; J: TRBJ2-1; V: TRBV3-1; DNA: TGTGCCAGCAGCAATCCAGGGTTCGATGAGCAGTTCTTC; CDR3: CASSNPGFDEQFF
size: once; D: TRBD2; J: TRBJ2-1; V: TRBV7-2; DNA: TGTGCCAGCACCTCAATAACCGGGACTAGTACTGTCTTC; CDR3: CASTSITGTSTVF
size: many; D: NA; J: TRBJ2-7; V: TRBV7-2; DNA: TGTGCCAGCAGCTCCCGTGGGGGGAGAGCCTACGAGCAGTACTTC; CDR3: CASSSRGGRAYEQYF
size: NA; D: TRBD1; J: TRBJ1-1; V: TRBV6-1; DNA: TGTGCCAGCAGTGAGGACAGGGGGGACACTGAAGCTTTCTTT; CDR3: CASSEDRGDTEAFF
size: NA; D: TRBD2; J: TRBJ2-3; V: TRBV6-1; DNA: TGTGCCAGCAGACTAGCGGGAGGGGGCACAGATACGCAGTATTTT; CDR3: CASRLAGGGTDTQYF
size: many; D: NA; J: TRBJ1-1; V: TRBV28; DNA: TGTGCCAGCAGTTTCGCGGGGGGCGCGAGGACTGAAGCTTTCTTT; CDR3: CASSFAGGARTEAFF
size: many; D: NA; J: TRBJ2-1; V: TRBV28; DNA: TGTGCCAGCAGCCCTACTACCTTACCTTCCAATGAGCAGTTCTTC; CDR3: CASSPTTLPSNEQFF
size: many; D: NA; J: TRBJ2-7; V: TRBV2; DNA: TGTGCCAGCAATGATGTATTCTCCTACGAGCAGTACTTC; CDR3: CASNDVFSYEQYF
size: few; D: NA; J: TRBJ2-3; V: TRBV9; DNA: TGTGCCAGCAGCGTCGGCCTAGCGAGTTTCACAGATACGCAGTATTTT; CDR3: CASSVGLASFTDTQYF
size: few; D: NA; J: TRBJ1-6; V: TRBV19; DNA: TGTGCCAGTACCCGTAAGAGGGATTCACCCCTCCACTTT; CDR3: CASTRKRDSPLHF
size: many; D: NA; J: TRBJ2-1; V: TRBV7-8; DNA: TGTGCCAGCCTATCGGGGAACTCCTACAATGAGCAGTTCTTC; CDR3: CASLSGNSYNEQFF
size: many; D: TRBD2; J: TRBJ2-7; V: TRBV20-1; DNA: TGCAGTGCTAGCCAGACTAGCGGCTACGAGCAGTACTTC; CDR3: CSASQTSGYEQYF
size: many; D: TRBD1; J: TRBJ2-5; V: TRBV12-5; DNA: TGTGCTAGTGGTTTTACCCAGGGGGCTTCCCAAGAGACCCAGTACTTC; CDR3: CASGFTQGASQETQYF
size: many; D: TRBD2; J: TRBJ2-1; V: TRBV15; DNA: TGTGCCACCAGCAGAGCCAGGACTAGCGGGAGGGAGTACAATGAGCAGTTCTTC; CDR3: CATSRARTSGREYNEQFF
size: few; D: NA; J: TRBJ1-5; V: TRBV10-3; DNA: TGTGCCATCAGCAGCCAGACCAATCAGCCCCAGCATTTT; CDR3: CAISSQTNQPQHF
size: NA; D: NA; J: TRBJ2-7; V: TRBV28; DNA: TGTGCCAGCAGTTTATCTACTCTGAGCACCCGTGGATACGGGCAGTACTTC; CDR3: CASSLSTLSTRGYGQYF
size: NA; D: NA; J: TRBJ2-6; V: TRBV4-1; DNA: TGCGCCAGCAGCCAAGGACAAAAAGTCTCTGGGGCCAACGTCCTGACTTTC; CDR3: CASSQGQKVSGANVLTF
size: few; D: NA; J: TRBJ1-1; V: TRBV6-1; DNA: TGTGCCAGCAGTGAAGCTTCTTTTACTGAAGCTTTCTTT; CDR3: CASSEASFTEAFF
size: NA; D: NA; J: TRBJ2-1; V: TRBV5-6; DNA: TGTGCCAGCAGCTGGGGACGAAGCGGAGGTGAGCAGTTCTTC; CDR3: CASSWGRSGGEQFF
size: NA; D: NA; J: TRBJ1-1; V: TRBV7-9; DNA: TGTGCCAGCAGCCCAACCCCCCGTGGAGACGAAGCTTTCTTT; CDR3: CASSPTPRGDEAFF
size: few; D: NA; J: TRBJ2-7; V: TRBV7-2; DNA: TGTGCCAGCAGCTTCGGACGGACCTCCTACGAGCAGTACTTC; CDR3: CASSFGRTSYEQYF
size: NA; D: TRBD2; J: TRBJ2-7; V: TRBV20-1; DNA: TGCAGTGCTGGAGATAGCGGGAAACGGAACTTGATACAGTACTTC; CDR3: CSAGDSGKRNLIQYF
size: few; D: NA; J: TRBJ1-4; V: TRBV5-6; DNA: TGTGCCAGCAGCTTGTATGGTACAGGGAGTGAAAAACTGTTTTTT; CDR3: CASSLYGTGSEKLFF
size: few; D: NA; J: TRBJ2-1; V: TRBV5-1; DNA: TGCGCCAGCAGCCCAGGGACCGAGGATGAGCAGTTCTTC; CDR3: CASSPGTEDEQFF